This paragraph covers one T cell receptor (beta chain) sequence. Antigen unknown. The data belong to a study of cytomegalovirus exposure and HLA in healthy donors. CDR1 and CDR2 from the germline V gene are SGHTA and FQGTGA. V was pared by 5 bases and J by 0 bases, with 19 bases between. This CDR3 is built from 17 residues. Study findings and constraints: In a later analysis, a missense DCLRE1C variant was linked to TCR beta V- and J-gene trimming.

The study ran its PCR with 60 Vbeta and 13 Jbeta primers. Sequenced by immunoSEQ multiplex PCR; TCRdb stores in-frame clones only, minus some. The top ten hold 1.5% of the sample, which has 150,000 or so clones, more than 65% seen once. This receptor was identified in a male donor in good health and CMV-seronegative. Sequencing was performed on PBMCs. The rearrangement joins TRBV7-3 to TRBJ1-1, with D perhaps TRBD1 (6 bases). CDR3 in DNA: TGTGCCAGCAGCCCCGACAGGCGCCAGGGGTTGAACACTGAAGCTTTCTTT. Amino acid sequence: CASSPDRRQGLNTEAFF.